One and the same sample provided the 30 T cell receptor beta chains below, sequenced in a study of blood T cells in healthy people across ages. With a J-beta primer mix and a sample-barcoded 5' primer, a second PCR ran roughly 6 to 11 cycles. TCRdb ran MiXCR on the 5' RACE reads and lists one entry per CDR3 protein. The table records around 1,500,000 distinct CDR3 sequences, 28% of them present only once. Sample: blood. The receptors were sampled from a woman aged 25 to 39 in good health.

V usage is TRBV28 and J usage is TRBJ1-4, with TRBD1 matching 11 bases. The CDR3 loop spans 15 amino acids. V dropped 4 bases and J dropped 7; count of bases not matched to a gene: 5. Germline CDR1 is MDHEN and CDR2 is SYDVKM. The CDR3 is CASSSSGTGGEKLFF. The CDR3 bases are TGTGCCAGCAGTTCCTCCGGGACAGGGGGTGAAAAACTGTTTTTT.

About this clonotype: A read error is possible here, since a much larger clone lies one base away. This rearrangement joins TRBV24-1 to TRBJ2-3, with 7 bases aligning to TRBD1. J lost 0 bases, V lost 3 bases, and 5 bases had no gene match. Germline V gene lookup returns CDR1 KGHDR and CDR2 SFDVKD. The CDR3 spans 16 residues. CDR3 nucleotide sequence: TGTGCCACCAGTGATGCGGACAGGTCCAGCACAGATACGCAGTATTTT. It codes for CATSDADRSSTDTQYF.

This clonotype has only a few counts. The chain uses TRBV6-6 and TRBJ1-5; TRBD1 is a possible D gene (6 bases). Trimming pared 11 bases from V and 5 bases from J, leaving 13 bases between. CDR1 and CDR2 (germline): MNHNY, SVGAGI (reference sequence). The CDR3 is made up of 12 amino acids. DNA for the CDR3: TGTGCCGCGGGGGGGCTAGATCAGCCCCAGCATTTT. This sequence encodes CAAGGLDQPQHF.

This clonotype has just a few counts. This chain uses TRBV6-5 with TRBJ1-5; 9 bases match TRBD1. Germline CDR1 is MNHEY and CDR2 is SVGAGI. The CDR3 extends over 14 amino acids. With 6 bases clipped from V and 5 bases from J, the junction kept 5 bases outside the gene matches. CDR3 nucleotide sequence: TGTGCCAGCAGGGGGGGGGACAGGGATCAGCCCCAGCATTTT. It yields the protein CASRGGDRDQPQHF.

This clonotype was counted only a few times. The rearrangement uses TRBV20-1 and TRBJ2-7; the D is unclear. V lost 0 bases and J lost 0, with 12 bases in between. Germline-derived CDR1 and CDR2 are DFQATT and SNEGSKA (reference sequence). This CDR3 contains 15 residues. CDR3 DNA sequence: TGCAGTGCTAGAGATCGTGAAACAGCCTCCTACGAGCAGTACTTC. Protein product: CSARDRETASYEQYF.

This clonotype came up a few times. The V and J genes are TRBV4-1 and TRBJ2-7; 7 bases map to TRBD2. Germline V gene lookup returns CDR1 MGHRA and CDR2 YSYEKL. V lost 3 bases and J lost 5; bases outside the gene matches: 16. The CDR3 totals 17 residues. In DNA, the CDR3 is TGCGCCAGCAGCCAGGAAGGAACGGGGGGAGTAGTGAACGAGCAGTACTTC. Translating gives CASSQEGTGGVVNEQYF.

The genes are TRBV6-1 and TRBJ2-3; D remains unclear. This CDR3 region has 13 residues. V lost 6 bases to trimming and J lost 1 base, with 8 bases between them. Germline V gene lookup returns CDR1 MNHNS and CDR2 SASEGT. CDR3 in DNA: TGTGCCAGCAGGGCTGCAGGCACAGATACGCAGTATTTT. This gives the protein CASRAAGTDTQYF.

The V and J genes are TRBV28 and TRBJ1-4; no firm D call. The CDR3 totals 17 residues. CDR1 MDHEN and CDR2 SYDVKM come from the germline V gene. Trimming pared 5 bases from V and 0 bases from J, leaving 16 bases between. The CDR3: CASSQGSKGATNEKLFF. As DNA, the CDR3 is TGTGCCAGCAGTCAAGGGAGTAAGGGAGCAACTAATGAAAAACTGTTTTTT.

This clonotype was seen a few times. This chain links TRBV12-3 or TRBV12-4 with TRBJ1-5; D might be TRBD1 (6 bases). With 5 bases removed from V and 6 bases from J, the gap between germline ends came to 14 bases. The CDR3 is 14 amino acids. CDR3 residues: CASSRFRGGQPQHF. DNA for the CDR3: TGTGCCAGCAGTCGTTTCAGGGGAGGTCAGCCCCAGCATTTT.

This rearrangement joins TRBV4-1 to TRBJ2-7; D gene ambiguous. This CDR3 region has 14 residues. V dropped 1 base and J dropped 3 bases, with 10 bases sitting between them. Germline V gene data show CDR1 as MGHRA and CDR2 as YSYEKL. CDR3 residues: CASSQGVVLYEQYF. CDR3 in DNA: TGCGCCAGCAGCCAAGGGGTCGTCCTCTACGAGCAGTACTTC.

The table lists this clonotype with a few counts. The rearrangement uses TRBV2 and TRBJ1-6; TRBD1 is a possible D gene (5 bases). Trimming cost V 7 bases and J 7 bases, with 14 bases left between them. Germline CDR1 reads SNHLY; CDR2 reads FYNNEI. The CDR3 totals 14 residues. The CDR3 nucleotides read TGTGCCAGCACCGGTGACAGCGCAAATTCACCCCTCCACTTT. It encodes CASTGDSANSPLHF.

The chain joins TRBV6-5 to TRBJ2-3; D gene ambiguous. The CDR3 extends over 14 amino acids. The germline gives CDR1 MNHEY, CDR2 SVGAGI. Trimming pared 6 bases from V and 0 bases from J, leaving 10 bases between. This CDR3 reads CASSKYTSTDTQYF. CDR3 coding DNA: TGTGCCAGCAGCAAATACACTAGCACAGATACGCAGTATTTT.

This clonotype was counted between two and nine times. The J gene is TRBJ2-1, the V gene TRBV20-1, with D possibly matching TRBD2 (5 bases). Germline V CDR1 and CDR2: DFQATT, SNEGSKA (reference sequence). The germline V and J ends were trimmed by 6 bases and 5 bases, with 14 bases remaining between them. The CDR3 has 13 residues. The CDR3 DNA is TGCAGTGCCAGGACTCCCCAGGACAATGAGCAGTTCTTC. Translated: CSARTPQDNEQFF.

This clonotype was recorded a few times. The chain carries TRBV5-5 and TRBJ2-1, with D perhaps matching TRBD2 (6 bases). The V gene's germline CDR1 is SGHKS and CDR2 YYEKEE (reference sequence). V was clipped by 4 bases and J by 0 bases, with 14 bases between them. This CDR3 contains 16 residues. Here the CDR3 reads CASSRILASSYNEQFF. The CDR3 coding sequence is TGTGCCAGCAGCCGCATCCTAGCGAGCTCCTACAATGAGCAGTTCTTC.

This chain links TRBV20-1 with TRBJ2-4; D unresolved. The length of the CDR3 is 12 residues. Trimming shortened V by 4 bases and J by 3 bases, and 7 bases separated the two germline ends. Germline-derived CDR1 and CDR2 are DFQATT and SNEGSKA (reference sequence). The DNA of the CDR3 is TGCAGTGCTAAGCCAGTCAAAAACATTCAGTACTTC. It yields the protein CSAKPVKNIQYF.

The CDR3 DNA reads TGTGCCAGCAGTTACAACTTCGGAGGGGCAACCTATGGCTACACCTTC. It translates to CASSYNFGGATYGYTF. The chain has TRBV6-2 or TRBV6-3 and TRBJ1-2; maybe TRBD1 (5 bases). V lost 2 bases to trimming and J lost 4 bases, with 17 bases between them. This CDR3 spans 16 amino acids. Germline V gene lookup returns CDR1 MNHEY and CDR2 SVGEGT.

This clonotype occurred a few times. This rearrangement joins TRBV28 to TRBJ2-7; D not certain. The CDR3 is made up of 11 amino acids. Germline loops: CDR1 MDHEN, CDR2 SYDVKM. V was shortened by 6 bases and J by 7 bases, with 10 bases between the two germline ends. The CDR3 spells CASRLTEEQYF. CDR3 DNA: TGTGCCAGCAGGCTGACTGAGGAGCAGTACTTC.

This chain's CDR3 is CASSTRMGGGETQYF. The CDR3 DNA sequence: TGTGCCAGTAGTACCCGGATGGGTGGAGGGGAGACCCAGTACTTC. The chain combines TRBV19 with TRBJ2-5, with D perhaps TRBD2 (6 bases). Germline V CDR1 and CDR2: LNHDA, SQIVND (reference sequence). The CDR3 spans 15 residues. V dropped 4 bases and J dropped 5 bases, with 17 bases sitting between them.

The V call is TRBV20-1, the J call TRBJ2-5; 13 bases match TRBD2. V was pared by 1 base and J by 11 bases, with 13 bases of the junction left unmatched. This CDR3 is built from 16 residues. Germline lookup yields CDR1 DFQATT and CDR2 SNEGSKA (reference sequence). The CDR3, as DNA: TGCAGTGCTAGAGTAAAGGGACTAGCGGGATACAATGAGCAGTACTTC. The encoded protein is CSARVKGLAGYNEQYF.

The rearrangement joins TRBV7-3 to TRBJ1-6; D may be TRBD1 (5 bases). Trimming removed 5 bases from V and 8 bases from J, with 16 bases in between. CDR3 length: 15 residues. Germline V gene sequence: CDR1 SGHTA, CDR2 FQGTGA. The CDR3 loop reads CASSLLGGEDSPLHF. DNA of the CDR3: TGTGCCAGCAGCCTCTTGGGGGGTGAGGATTCACCCCTCCACTTT.

The CDR3 sequence is CASSEGLADTQYF. The CDR3 region has the DNA TGTGCCAGCAGTGAAGGCCTCGCAGATACGCAGTATTTT. The chain couples TRBV2 to TRBJ2-3; D is unclear. Trimming shortened V by 1 base and J by 4 bases, and 6 bases separated the two germline ends. The CDR3 has 13 residues. Germline lookup yields CDR1 SNHLY and CDR2 FYNNEI.

This clonotype was seen at least ten times. The chain is built from TRBV12-3 or TRBV12-4 and TRBJ2-7; tentatively, D is TRBD2 (5 bases). CDR3 length: 15 amino acids. Trimming removed 2 bases at V and 6 bases at J, with 17 bases between. This CDR3 reads CASSLYSGENSEQYF. CDR3 nucleotide sequence: TGTGCCAGCAGTTTATACTCCGGGGAGAACAGCGAGCAGTACTTC.

In its sample, this clonotype was seen a few times. The V and J genes are TRBV5-4 and TRBJ2-1; TRBD1 might be the D (6 bases). V was clipped by 6 bases and J by 0 bases, with 13 bases between them. The CDR3 totals 15 residues. Looked up from germline, CDR1 is SGHNT and CDR2 is YYREEE (reference sequence). This CDR3 reads CASTADRGSYNEQFF. Here the CDR3 DNA reads TGTGCCAGCACCGCGGACAGAGGCTCCTACAATGAGCAGTTCTTC.

The gene calls are TRBV29-1 and TRBJ1-5; 7 positions match TRBD1. The CDR3 contains 13 residues. CDR1 is SQVTM, CDR2 ANQGSEA, per germline. J lost 3 bases, V lost 6 bases, and 5 bases had no gene match. This CDR3 is CSVGTGVNQPQHF. As DNA, the CDR3 is TGCAGCGTGGGCACAGGGGTCAATCAGCCCCAGCATTTT.

This clonotype was counted many times. This chain connects TRBV12-3 or TRBV12-4 to TRBJ2-6, with D perhaps matching TRBD1 (5 bases). V dropped 6 bases and J dropped 3 bases, with 9 bases sitting between them. The CDR3 extends over 14 amino acids. Here the CDR3 DNA reads TGTGCCAGCAGCCAGGGTTTTGGGGCCAACGTCCTGACTTTC. Translated: CASSQGFGANVLTF.

The V and J genes are TRBV6-1 and TRBJ2-4; no firm D call. V dropped 5 bases and J dropped 13 bases, with 24 bases sitting between them. Germline loops: CDR1 MNHNS, CDR2 SASEGT. The CDR3 extends over 15 amino acids. CDR3 sequence reads: CASSPRVGSYNEQYF. CDR3 nucleotide sequence: TGTGCCAGCAGTCCTCGGGTTGGCTCCTACAATGAGCAGTACTTC.

This clonotype was found a few times. The rearrangement uses TRBV4-1 and TRBJ1-4; D uncertain. Trimming left V 4 bases short and J 4 bases short, with 10 bases between. Germline CDR1 and CDR2: MGHRA and YSYEKL. This CDR3 is 14 amino acids long. CDR3 sequence reads: CASSPTYNNEKLFF. The CDR3 coding sequence is TGCGCCAGCAGCCCGACATATAATAATGAAAAACTGTTTTTT.

V and J are TRBV20-1 and TRBJ2-3, with D perhaps TRBD2 (5 bases). The germline V gene encodes CDR1 DFQATT and CDR2 SNEGSKA (reference sequence). Trimming removed 3 bases at V and 0 bases at J, with 19 bases between. CDR3 length: 17 residues. This CDR3 is CSARGWGDGQSTDTQYF. The CDR3 DNA reads TGCAGTGCTAGGGGATGGGGAGACGGGCAGAGCACAGATACGCAGTATTTT.

The J gene is TRBJ1-5, the V gene TRBV4-3; D gene ambiguous. This CDR3 is built from 15 residues. The germline gives CDR1 LGHNA, CDR2 YSLEER. Trimming cost V 5 bases and J 5 bases, with 16 bases left between them. The CDR3 DNA is TGCGCCAGCAGCGTTACGGCACATGGGGATCAGCCCCAGCATTTT. As protein: CASSVTAHGDQPQHF.

Note on this clonotype: An end of the junction differs from the germline gene, which may be a read error. The V and J genes are TRBV2 and TRBJ2-7; 10 bases align to TRBD2. Germline V gives CDR1 SNHLY, CDR2 FYNNEI. The CDR3 spans 15 residues. CDR3 DNA: TGTGCCAGCAGGGAAGAGCTAGCGGGAGACCTCGAGCAGTACTTC. Encoded protein: CASREELAGDLEQYF.